This T cell receptor beta chain was captured by sequencing in a study of beta chain features in type 1 diabetes. Turning to the study itself: Sorted cell examination encompassed roughly 110,000,000 cells across all samples.

Germline CDR1 reads SGHAT; CDR2 reads FQNNGV. CDR3 length equals 17 residues. The V segment lost 3 bases and the J segment 0 bases; nucleotides outside the gene matches: 8. Isolation of CD4+ naive, central memory, regulatory and stem cell-like memory cells was achieved by sorting via CD45RO/CCR7/CD25/CD127/CD95/CD27. Reverse transcription of all isolated RNA meant that expressed TCRB transcripts were sequenced. Several million reads per sample on average were obtained from naive, central memory and regulatory T cell samples. Sequenced by immunoSEQ multiplex PCR; TCRdb stores in-frame clones only, minus some. Found here are roughly 730,000 clones, about an eighth of them singletons; the top ten hold about 0.02%. Study-wide results and caveats: Any HLA type influence on TCRB rearrangement was left unresolved here. Type 1 diabetes patients had moderately but significantly shorter TCRB CDR3s in all four CD4+ subsets.

This clone was detected only a few times. What it binds is unknown. V usage is TRBV11-2 and J usage is TRBJ2-1; 7 bases fit TRBD1. Material for sequencing was naive CD4+ T cells from blood. This receptor was taken from a young man with type 1 diabetes. CDR3 coding DNA: TGTGCCAGCAGCTTTCAACAGGGGTCGGGCTCCTACAATGAGCAGTTCTTC. As protein: CASSFQQGSGSYNEQFF.